The clone carrying this T cell receptor beta chain was seen at least ten times. Its antigen remains unknown. The data were taken from a study of response to subunit inactivated influenza vaccine. Trimming shortened V by 3 bases and J by 8 bases, and 20 bases separated the two germline ends. The CDR3 spans 16 residues. CDR1 is MDHEN and CDR2 is SYDVKM in the germline V gene. TCRdb processed the RT-PCR reads anew with MiXCR; each CDR3 protein has one entry. The sample lists approximately 700,000 distinct CDR3 sequences, approximately 14% seen once, with around 7% in the top ten. Study-level findings and limits: Each seasonal flu vaccination may recruit only limited new T cells, authors suggested.

The V gene is TRBV28, the J gene TRBJ2-1, with a tentative D call TRBD1 (8 bases). The input for sequencing was PBMCs from blood, taken approximately 15 days before vaccination. The sequence was obtained from a man in his fifties or sixties who received an inactivated influenza vaccine. In nucleotides, the CDR3 is TGTGCCAGCAGTTTTCAAAACAGGGGGGGATTGGATGAGCAGTTCTTC. Residues: CASSFQNRGGLDEQFF.